Below, 12 T cell receptor beta chains from the same sample are listed, as sequenced in a study of blood T cell repertoires in COVID-19 (dated by TCRdb to the early 2020s). The library relied on the immunoSEQ multiplex PCR assay. Entries here come from immuneACCESS through TCRdb and include only in-frame sequences with V and J called. Some clones fail to appear in such tables; in the studies checked, an unresolved V gene covers under half of the shortfall, and the cause of the remainder is unknown. The sample data list a few hundred thousand clones, and 85% of these were observed just once. 3.5% to 4% of the sample lies in the top ten. Material: peripheral blood. Receptors originate from a woman between 18 and 30 years old with acute or convalescent COVID-19.

The chain couples TRBV6-2 or TRBV6-3 to TRBJ1-2; 7 bases agree with TRBD1. The CDR3 runs to 19 residues. The junction had 18 bases not matched to a gene; V was cut back by 0 bases and J by 5 bases. The germline CDR1 and CDR2 sequences are MNHEY and SVGEGT. The CDR3 sequence: CASSYSKGLDRDSAYGYTF. CDR3 sequence (DNA): TGTGCCAGCAGTTACTCGAAAGGTTTAGACCGGGACAGCGCGTATGGCTACACCTTC.

The gene calls are TRBV4-1 and TRBJ2-5; TRBD2 matches 11 bases. Germline V gene sequence: CDR1 MGHRA, CDR2 YSYEKL. The CDR3 is 16 residues long. J was trimmed by 3 bases and V by 1 base; bases with no gene match: 4. The CDR3 DNA reads as TGCGCCAGCAGCCAAGCGGAGACTAGCGGGGAAGAGACCCAGTACTTC. Amino acid sequence: CASSQAETSGEETQYF.

This chain links TRBV29-1 with TRBJ1-4; D ambiguous. The CDR3 runs 13 residues. Germline-derived CDR1 and CDR2 are SQVTM and ANQGSEA. V dropped 7 bases and J dropped 0 bases, with 9 bases sitting between them. The CDR3 DNA reads as TGCAGCGCCGAGGGTGCAACTAATGAAAAACTGTTTTTT. Residues: CSAEGATNEKLFF. Variable domain in full (rest from reference TRBV29-1 and TRBJ1-4): SAVISQKPSRDICQRGTSLTIQCQVDSQVTMMFWYRQQPGQSLTLIATANQGSEATYESGFVIDKFPISRPNLTFSTLTVSNMSPEDSSIYLCSAEGATNEKLFFGSGTQLSVL.

The chain links TRBV10-3 to TRBJ1-2, with D unclear. There are 14 residues in the CDR3. Deletions cut 0 bases from V and 5 bases from J, with 10 bases between. Germline-derived CDR1 and CDR2 are ENHRY and SYGVKD. In nucleotides, the CDR3 is TGTGCCATCAGTGAGTCTGAGGGTTTATATGGCTACACCTTC. Translation gives CAISESEGLYGYTF.

The CDR3 reads CASRETGEYGYTF. The DNA for the CDR3 is TGTGCCAGCAGAGAAACCGGGGAATATGGCTACACCTTC. The rearrangement uses TRBV27 and TRBJ1-2, with D hard to call. The CDR3 loop spans 13 amino acids. The V end was cut by 6 bases, the J end by 5 bases, with 13 bases between. Germline V gene data show CDR1 as MNHEY and CDR2 as SMNVEV (reference sequence).

V usage is TRBV19 and J usage is TRBJ1-1; 8 nucleotides line up with TRBD1. V was pared by 3 bases and J by 4 bases, with 4 bases of the junction left unmatched. Germline V CDR1 and CDR2: LNHDA, SQIVND (reference sequence). The CDR3 spans 14 residues. The CDR3 sequence: CASSIVDRATEAFF. The DNA of the CDR3 is TGTGCCAGTAGTATCGTGGACAGGGCCACTGAAGCTTTCTTT.

The chain links TRBV9 to TRBJ2-3; tentative D call: TRBD2 (5 bases). The CDR3 has 16 amino acids. Trimming shortened V by 0 bases and J by 0 bases, and 11 bases separated the two germline ends. Per the germline V gene, CDR1 is SGDLS and CDR2 is YYNGEE. CDR3 bases: TGTGCCAGCAGCGTAGTACATGGCGGGAGCACAGATACGCAGTATTTT. Its translation is CASSVVHGGSTDTQYF.

The chain combines TRBV10-2 with TRBJ2-5; D perhaps matches TRBD2 (6 bases). V shed 4 bases and J shed 2 bases, with 14 bases lying between them. Germline V gene data show CDR1 as WSHSY and CDR2 as SAAADI. This CDR3 is built from 15 residues. The CDR3 nucleotides are TGCGCCAGCAGTGCGGGGTCTAGCGTACAAGAGACCCAGTACTTC. This codes for CASSAGSSVQETQYF.

The table lists this clone with a count of one. The rearrangement joins TRBV12-5 to TRBJ2-3; maybe TRBD1 (6 bases). The germline gives CDR1 LGHNT, CDR2 FRNRAP. V was cut by 3 bases and J by 6 bases, with 13 bases left in between. The CDR3 is 14 residues long. CDR3 loop: CASGLGTPLDTQYF. The DNA of the CDR3 is TGTGCTAGTGGTTTAGGGACACCTCTCGATACGCAGTATTTT.

This rearrangement joins TRBV19 to TRBJ2-5, with 9 bases matching TRBD1. The length of the CDR3 is 15 residues. The V gene's germline CDR1 is LNHDA and CDR2 SQIVND (reference sequence). With V trimmed by 1 base and J by 5 bases, 5 bases remained unmatched. This CDR3 reads CASSIGTGGEETQYF. CDR3 bases: TGTGCCAGTAGTATAGGAACAGGGGGCGAGGAGACCCAGTACTTC.

The genes are TRBV29-1 and TRBJ2-7, with TRBD1 matching 9 bases. The CDR3 is made up of 15 amino acids. The V segment lost 6 bases and the J segment 2 bases; nucleotides outside the gene matches: 11. CDR1 is SQVTM and CDR2 is ANQGSEA in the germline V gene. The CDR3 spells CSVKSGTGNTYEQYF. The CDR3 nucleotides are TGCAGCGTCAAAAGTGGGACAGGGAACACCTACGAGCAGTACTTC.

CDR3 nucleotide sequence: TGTGCCAGCAGCCTAGGGACAGATCTCAACTATGGCTACACCTTC. The encoded protein is CASSLGTDLNYGYTF. V usage is TRBV3-1 (or the pseudogene TRBV3-2) and J usage is TRBJ1-2, with TRBD1 identical over 7 bases. The CDR3 is 15 residues long. CDR1 and CDR2 (germline): LGHDT, YNNKEL (reference sequence). V lost 4 bases to trimming and J lost 2 bases; unmatched junction nucleotides: 7.